A selection of T cell receptor beta chains follows, all from one sample in a study of T-cell memory formation after mild COVID-19. Each CDR3 protein is one row after TCRdb ran MiXCR on the 5' RACE reads. The repertoire holds 95,000 to 120,000 distinct CDR3 sequences, with about a fifth as singletons. Sequenced material: PBMCs or a T cell subset sorted from them (not recorded which). Every receptor here comes from a man younger than 35 who had mild COVID-19 (a few samples of this study predate the infection). Cell type and time point are not known. CDR3s include the opening cysteine and the closing phenylalanine or tryptophan. The D gene is left open where the match is weak. Expanded clones get a size class; other rows say once, few or many, or leave the size out.

>TRBV6-5|TRBD1|TRBJ2-1|few
CASSYQGDNEQFF
TGTGCCAGCAGTTACCAGGGGGACAATGAGCAGTTCTTC
>TRBV4-1|TRBD1|TRBJ1-1|few
CASSQVDGTGNTEAFF
TGCGCCAGCAGCCAAGTTGACGGGACAGGGAACACTGAAGCTTTCTTT
>TRBV4-3|-|TRBJ2-1|few
CASSQHTYNEQFF
TGCGCCAGCAGCCAACATACCTACAATGAGCAGTTCTTC
>TRBV4-1|TRBD1|TRBJ2-7|few
CASSLRDRSYEQYF
TGCGCCAGCAGCCTAAGGGACAGGAGCTACGAGCAGTACTTC
>TRBV28|TRBD1|TRBJ1-1|few
CASRLIYPDRASEAFF
TGTGCTAGCAGACTAATCTACCCGGACAGGGCGAGTGAAGCTTTCTTT
>TRBV7-3|-|TRBJ2-1|many
CASSLDVSGTFNEQFF
TGTGCCAGCAGCTTAGACGTGTCCGGGACATTCAATGAGCAGTTCTTC
>TRBV30|-|TRBJ1-2|-
CACDGGRGTF
TGTGCCTGCGACGGGGGCAGGGGCACCTTC
>TRBV7-9|-|TRBJ2-5|-
CASSPAQEETQYF
TGTGCCAGCAGCCCCGCGCAGGAAGAGACCCAGTACTTC
>TRBV13|-|TRBJ2-2|few
CASSLLVSGELFF
TGTGCCAGCAGCTTATTAGTTTCCGGGGAGCTGTTTTTT
>TRBV12-3/TRBV12-4|TRBD2|TRBJ2-5|-
CASRGGLETQYF
TGTGCCAGCCGGGGGGGCCTAGAGACCCAGTACTTC
>TRBV7-9|-|TRBJ2-1|-
CASSLALQYNEQFF
TGTGCCAGCAGCTTAGCGTTACAGTACAATGAGCAGTTCTTC
>TRBV5-1|-|TRBJ1-1|-
CASSLFRADTEAFF
TGCGCCAGCAGCTTATTCCGGGCCGACACTGAAGCTTTCTTT
>TRBV7-9|TRBD1|TRBJ2-3|few
CASKNRGYVTDTQYF
TGTGCCAGCAAAAACAGGGGCTATGTCACAGATACGCAGTATTTT
>TRBV18|-|TRBJ2-5|-
CASSPTSETQYF
TGTGCCAGCTCACCCACGTCGGAGACCCAGTACTTC
>TRBV6-2/TRBV6-3|-|TRBJ2-5|-
CASRFDPEETQYF
TGTGCCAGCCGGTTCGACCCTGAGGAGACCCAGTACTTC
>TRBV9|-|TRBJ2-3|-
CASSVAQADTQYF
TGTGCCAGCAGCGTAGCCCAGGCAGATACGCAGTATTTT
>TRBV6-2/TRBV6-3|-|TRBJ2-1|-
CASGGVGSLTYNEQFF
TGTGCCAGCGGTGGGGTAGGGAGCCTTACCTACAATGAGCAGTTCTTC